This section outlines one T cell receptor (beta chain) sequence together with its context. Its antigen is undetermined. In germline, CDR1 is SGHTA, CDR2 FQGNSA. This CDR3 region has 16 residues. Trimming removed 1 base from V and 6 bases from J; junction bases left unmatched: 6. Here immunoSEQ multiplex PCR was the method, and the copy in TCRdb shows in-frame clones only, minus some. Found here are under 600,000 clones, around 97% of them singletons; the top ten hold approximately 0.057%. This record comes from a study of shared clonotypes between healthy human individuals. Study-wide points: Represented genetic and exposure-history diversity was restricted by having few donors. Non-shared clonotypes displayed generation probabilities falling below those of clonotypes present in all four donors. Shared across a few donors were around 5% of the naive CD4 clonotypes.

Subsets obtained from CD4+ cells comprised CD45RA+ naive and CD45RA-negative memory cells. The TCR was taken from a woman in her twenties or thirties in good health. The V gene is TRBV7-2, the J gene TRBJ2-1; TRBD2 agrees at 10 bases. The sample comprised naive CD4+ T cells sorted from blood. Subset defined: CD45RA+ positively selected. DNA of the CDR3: TGTGCCAGCAGCTTAGGGTCCAGCGGGAGGGCCAATGAGCAGTTCTTC. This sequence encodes CASSLGSSGRANEQFF. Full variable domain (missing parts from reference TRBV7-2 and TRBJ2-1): GAGVSQSPSNKVTEKGKDVELRCDPISGHTALYWYRQSLGQGLEFLIYFQGNSAPDKSGLPSDRFSAERTGGSVSTLTIQRTQQEDSAVYLCASSLGSSGRANEQFFGPGTRLTVL.